This T cell receptor (beta chain) was sequenced during a study of T cells in Graves' hyperthyroidism and ophthalmopathy. Study-wide context: Peripheral blood samples were taken at initial diagnosis, prior to any treatment.

Amplification yielded TCR beta CDR3 regions, with RNA transcripts as the source. First-round RT-PCR of the TCR CDR3 relied on the HTBI primer set. TCRdb re-analysed the multiplex PCR reads in MiXCR, keeping a single row per CDR3 protein. The table lists 300,000 or so distinct CDR3 sequences, 21% of them singletons. CDR1 is DFQATT, CDR2 SNEGSKA, per germline (reference sequence). V lost 2 bases and J lost 6; bases outside the gene matches: 8. The CDR3 covers 15 residues. Material for sequencing was blood. The sequence came from a woman in her forties or fifties with Graves' hyperthyroidism. This rearrangement joins TRBV20-1 to TRBJ1-5; 9 bases are a match to TRBD1. CDR3: CSARKGTGLGQPQHF. CDR3 nucleotides: TGCAGTGCTAGAAAAGGGACAGGGTTGGGTCAGCCCCAGCATTTT.